Listed below are T cell receptor beta chains from one sample, sequenced in a study of long-term antiretroviral therapy in people with HIV. Method: immunoSEQ multiplex PCR; TCRdb's copy keeps in-frame clones and lacks some. Found here are under 25,000 clones, nearly 90% of them singletons; the top ten hold 6% to 6.5%. Sequenced here: unsorted PBMCs, sampled 0.6 years after starting antiretroviral therapy. The source is a man aged 55 to 70 with HIV. Each CDR3 is given with its conserved first and last residue. A D gene is named only where the DNA matches it firmly. A clone size is listed for some rows: how often the clone was seen (once, few, many), or a class if it is expanded.

clone_size: few; v_call: TRBV4-1; d_call: NA; j_call: TRBJ2-3; cdr3_nt: TGCGCCAGCAGTAGGTTCTCCACACTTGGCACAGATACGCAGTATTTT; cdr3_aa: CASSRFSTLGTDTQYF
clone_size: NA; v_call: TRBV4-3; d_call: NA; j_call: TRBJ1-1; cdr3_nt: TGCGCCAGCAGCCAAGTTAGGGGCTCCGTGGGAGAGGCTTTCTTT; cdr3_aa: CASSQVRGSVGEAFF
clone_size: NA; v_call: TRBV19; d_call: TRBD1; j_call: TRBJ1-1; cdr3_nt: TGTGCCAGTAGCGACAGGGGGAGGTTAGAAAGCACTGAAGCTTTCTTT; cdr3_aa: CASSDRGRLESTEAFF
clone_size: NA; v_call: TRBV7-3; d_call: NA; j_call: TRBJ2-3; cdr3_nt: TGTGCCAGCAGCTTCTTGGCAGGGAGCACAGATACGCAGTATTTT; cdr3_aa: CASSFLAGSTDTQYF
clone_size: NA; v_call: TRBV4-1; d_call: TRBD1; j_call: TRBJ2-7; cdr3_nt: TGCGCCAGCAGCCAAGACGAGGGGGCCTATAACGAGCAGTACTTC; cdr3_aa: CASSQDEGAYNEQYF
clone_size: NA; v_call: TRBV5-1; d_call: NA; j_call: TRBJ1-2; cdr3_nt: TGCGCCAGCAGCTTGGATCCAACTAACTATGGCTACACCTTC; cdr3_aa: CASSLDPTNYGYTF
clone_size: few; v_call: TRBV7-9; d_call: NA; j_call: TRBJ1-3; cdr3_nt: TGTGCCAGCAGCTCCGGCGGCGGAAACACCATATATTTT; cdr3_aa: CASSSGGGNTIYF
clone_size: NA; v_call: TRBV7-8; d_call: NA; j_call: TRBJ1-4; cdr3_nt: TGTGCCAGCAGCTCCTCACTGGGGAAACTGTTTTTT; cdr3_aa: CASSSSLGKLFF
clone_size: NA; v_call: TRBV2; d_call: TRBD1; j_call: TRBJ1-3; cdr3_nt: TGTGCCAGCAGTGTAGACAGGGTCAATTTGTCTGGAAACACCATATATTTT; cdr3_aa: CASSVDRVNLSGNTIYF
clone_size: NA; v_call: TRBV11-1; d_call: NA; j_call: TRBJ2-1; cdr3_nt: TGTGCCAGCAGCTTGAACAGGGTAGGTGAGCAGTTCTTC; cdr3_aa: CASSLNRVGEQFF
clone_size: once; v_call: TRBV6-1; d_call: TRBD2; j_call: TRBJ2-1; cdr3_nt: TGTGCCAGCAGTGTTCCGGCGGGGGGGCCCTACAATGAGCAGTTCTTC; cdr3_aa: CASSVPAGGPYNEQFF
clone_size: NA; v_call: TRBV10-2; d_call: TRBD1; j_call: TRBJ2-7; cdr3_nt: TGCGCCACCCTGGGACAGAGCTCCTACGAGCAGTACTTC; cdr3_aa: CATLGQSSYEQYF
clone_size: NA; v_call: TRBV5-1; d_call: NA; j_call: TRBJ2-2; cdr3_nt: TGTGCCAGCAGCTTTGGAGTACTCACCGGGGAGCTGTTTTTT; cdr3_aa: CASSFGVLTGELFF